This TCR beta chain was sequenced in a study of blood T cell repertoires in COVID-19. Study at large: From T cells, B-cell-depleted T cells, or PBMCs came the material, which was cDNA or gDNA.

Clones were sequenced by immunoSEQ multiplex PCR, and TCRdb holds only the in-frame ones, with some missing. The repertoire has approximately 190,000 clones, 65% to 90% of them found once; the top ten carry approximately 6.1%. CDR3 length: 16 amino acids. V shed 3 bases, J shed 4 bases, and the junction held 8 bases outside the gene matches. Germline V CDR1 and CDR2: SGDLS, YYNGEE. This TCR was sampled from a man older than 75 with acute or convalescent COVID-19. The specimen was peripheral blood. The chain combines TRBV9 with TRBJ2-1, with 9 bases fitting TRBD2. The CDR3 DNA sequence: TGTGCCAGCAGCGCCCGGGGGGCGGGAGGGTACAATGAGCAGTTCTTC. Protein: CASSARGAGGYNEQFF.